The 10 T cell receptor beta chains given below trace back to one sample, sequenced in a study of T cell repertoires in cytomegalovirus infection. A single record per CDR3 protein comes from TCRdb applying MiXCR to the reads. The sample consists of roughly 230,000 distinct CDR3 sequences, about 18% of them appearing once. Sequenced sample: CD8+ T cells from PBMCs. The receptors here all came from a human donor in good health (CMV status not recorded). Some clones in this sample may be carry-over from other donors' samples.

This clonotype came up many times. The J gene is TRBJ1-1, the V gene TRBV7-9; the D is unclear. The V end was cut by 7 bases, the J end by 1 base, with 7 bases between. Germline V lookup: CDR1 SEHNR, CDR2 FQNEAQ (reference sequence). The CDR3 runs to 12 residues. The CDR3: CASIEGNTEAFF. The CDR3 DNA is TGTGCCAGCATAGAAGGGAACACTGAAGCTTTCTTT. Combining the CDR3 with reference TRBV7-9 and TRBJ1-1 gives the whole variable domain DTGVSQNPRHKITKRGQNVTFRCDPISEHNRLYWYRQTLGQGPEFLTYFQNEAQLEKSRLLSDRFSAERPKGSFSTLEIQRTEQGDSAMYLCASIEGNTEAFFGQGTRLTVV.

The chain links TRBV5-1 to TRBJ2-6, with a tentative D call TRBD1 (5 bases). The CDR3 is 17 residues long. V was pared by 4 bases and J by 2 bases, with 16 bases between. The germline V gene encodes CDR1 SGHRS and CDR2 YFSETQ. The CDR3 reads CASSAGAFGAGANVLTF. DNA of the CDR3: TGCGCCAGCAGCGCTGGGGCGTTCGGAGCTGGGGCCAACGTCCTGACTTTC.

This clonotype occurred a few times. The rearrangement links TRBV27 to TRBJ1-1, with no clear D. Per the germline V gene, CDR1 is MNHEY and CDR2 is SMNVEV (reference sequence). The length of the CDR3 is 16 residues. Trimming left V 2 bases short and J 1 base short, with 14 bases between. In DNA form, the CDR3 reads TGTGCCAGCAGTTTAGGTTTGTTTCGGGAGAACACTGAAGCTTTCTTT. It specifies CASSLGLFRENTEAFF.

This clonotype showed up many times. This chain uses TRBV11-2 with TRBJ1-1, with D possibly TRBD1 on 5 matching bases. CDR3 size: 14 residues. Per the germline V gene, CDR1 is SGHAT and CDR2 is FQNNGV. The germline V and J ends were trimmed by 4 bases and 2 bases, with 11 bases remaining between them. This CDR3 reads CASSSWQGNTEAFF. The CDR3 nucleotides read TGTGCCAGCAGCTCATGGCAGGGTAACACTGAAGCTTTCTTT.

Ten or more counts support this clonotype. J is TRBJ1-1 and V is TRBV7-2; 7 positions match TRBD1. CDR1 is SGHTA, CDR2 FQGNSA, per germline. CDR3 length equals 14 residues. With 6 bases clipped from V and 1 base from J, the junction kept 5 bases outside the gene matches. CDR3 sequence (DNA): TGTGCCAGCAGTTACCAGGGGGAGAACACTGAAGCTTTCTTT. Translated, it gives CASSYQGENTEAFF.

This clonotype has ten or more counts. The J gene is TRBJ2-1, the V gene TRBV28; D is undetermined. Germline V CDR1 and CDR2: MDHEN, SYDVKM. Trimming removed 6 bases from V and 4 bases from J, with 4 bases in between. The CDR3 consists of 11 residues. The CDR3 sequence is CASSTYNEQFF. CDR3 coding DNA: TGTGCCAGCAGCACGTACAATGAGCAGTTCTTC.

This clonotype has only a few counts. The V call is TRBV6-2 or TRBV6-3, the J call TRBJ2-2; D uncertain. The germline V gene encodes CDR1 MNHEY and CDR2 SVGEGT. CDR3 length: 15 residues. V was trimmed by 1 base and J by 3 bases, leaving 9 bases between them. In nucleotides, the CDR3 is TGTGCCAGCAGTTACTTTGGCGGTGACACCGGGGAGCTGTTTTTT. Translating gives CASSYFGGDTGELFF.

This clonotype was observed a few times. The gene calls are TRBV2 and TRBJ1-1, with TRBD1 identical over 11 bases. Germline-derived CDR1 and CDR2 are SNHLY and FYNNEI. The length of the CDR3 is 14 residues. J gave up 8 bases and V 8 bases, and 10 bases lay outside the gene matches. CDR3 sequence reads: CASGRVGQGVEAFF. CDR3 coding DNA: TGTGCCAGCGGACGGGTGGGACAGGGGGTCGAAGCTTTCTTT.

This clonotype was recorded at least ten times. Written as DNA, the CDR3 is TGTGCCAGCAGCTTGGGCAGGCAGAATAATGAAAAACTGTTTTTT. Amino acids: CASSLGRQNNEKLFF. This rearrangement joins TRBV7-8 to TRBJ1-4, with D uncertain. Germline CDR1 is SGHVS and CDR2 is FQNEAQ. Deletions cut 3 bases from V and 4 bases from J, with 12 bases between. The CDR3 is 15 amino acids.

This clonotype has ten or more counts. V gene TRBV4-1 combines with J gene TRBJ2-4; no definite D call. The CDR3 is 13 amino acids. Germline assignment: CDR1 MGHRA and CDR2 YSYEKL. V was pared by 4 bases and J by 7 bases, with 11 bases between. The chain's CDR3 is CASSRDGVNIQYF. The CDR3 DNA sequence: TGCGCCAGCAGCCGGGATGGAGTGAACATTCAGTACTTC.